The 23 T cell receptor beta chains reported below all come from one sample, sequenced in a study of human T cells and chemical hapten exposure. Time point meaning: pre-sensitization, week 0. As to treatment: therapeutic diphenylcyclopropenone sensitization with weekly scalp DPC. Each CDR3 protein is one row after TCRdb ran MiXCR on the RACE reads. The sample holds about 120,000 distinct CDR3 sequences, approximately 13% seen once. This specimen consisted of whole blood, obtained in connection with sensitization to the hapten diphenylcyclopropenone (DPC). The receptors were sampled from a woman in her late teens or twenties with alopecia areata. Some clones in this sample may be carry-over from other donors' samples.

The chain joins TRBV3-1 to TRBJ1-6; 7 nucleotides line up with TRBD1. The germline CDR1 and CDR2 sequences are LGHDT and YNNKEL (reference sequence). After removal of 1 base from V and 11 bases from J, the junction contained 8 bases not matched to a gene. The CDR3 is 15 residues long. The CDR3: CASSQGPGGQPPLHF. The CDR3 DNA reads TGTGCCAGCAGCCAAGGCCCAGGGGGGCAGCCACCCCTCCACTTT.

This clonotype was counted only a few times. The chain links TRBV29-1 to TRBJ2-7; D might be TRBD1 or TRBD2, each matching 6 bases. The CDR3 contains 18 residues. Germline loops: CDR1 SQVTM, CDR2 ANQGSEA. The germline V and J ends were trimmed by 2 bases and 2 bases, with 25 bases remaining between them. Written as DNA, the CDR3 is TGCAGCGTTGAAAAGGGGGGCGCGAAGGGAAAAAGGACCTACGAGCAGTACTTC. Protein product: CSVEKGGAKGKRTYEQYF.

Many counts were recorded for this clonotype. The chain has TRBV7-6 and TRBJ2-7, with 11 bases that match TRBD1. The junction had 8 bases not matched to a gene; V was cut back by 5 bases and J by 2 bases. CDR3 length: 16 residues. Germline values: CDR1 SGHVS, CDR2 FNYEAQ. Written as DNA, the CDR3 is TGTGCCAGCAGCAAGGGCCCGGGACAGGGGGCCTACGAGCAGTACTTC. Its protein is CASSKGPGQGAYEQYF.

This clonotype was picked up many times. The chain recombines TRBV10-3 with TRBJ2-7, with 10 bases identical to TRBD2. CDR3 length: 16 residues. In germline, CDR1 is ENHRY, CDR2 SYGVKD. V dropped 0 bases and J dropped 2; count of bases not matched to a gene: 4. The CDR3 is CAISESVAGGTYEQYF. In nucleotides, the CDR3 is TGTGCCATCAGTGAGTCGGTAGCGGGGGGAACCTACGAGCAGTACTTC.

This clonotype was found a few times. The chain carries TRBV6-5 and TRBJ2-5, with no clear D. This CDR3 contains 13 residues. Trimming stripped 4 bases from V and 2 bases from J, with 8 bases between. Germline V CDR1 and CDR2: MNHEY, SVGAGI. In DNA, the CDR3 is TGTGCCAGCAGTTTTAACTTACAAGAGACCCAGTACTTC. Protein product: CASSFNLQETQYF.

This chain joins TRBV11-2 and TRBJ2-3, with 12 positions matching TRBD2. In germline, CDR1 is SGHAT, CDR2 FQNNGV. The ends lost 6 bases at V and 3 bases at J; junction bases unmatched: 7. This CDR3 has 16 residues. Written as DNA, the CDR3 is TGTGCCAGCAGAGGACTAGCGGGACCCTCGACAGATACGCAGTATTTT. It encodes CASRGLAGPSTDTQYF. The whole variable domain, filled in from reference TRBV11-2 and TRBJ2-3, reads EAGVAQSPRYKIIEKRQSVAFWCNPISGHATLYWYQQILGQGPKLLIQFQNNGVVDDSQLPKDRFSAERLKGVDSTLKIQPAKLEDSAVYLCASRGLAGPSTDTQYFGPGTRLTVL.

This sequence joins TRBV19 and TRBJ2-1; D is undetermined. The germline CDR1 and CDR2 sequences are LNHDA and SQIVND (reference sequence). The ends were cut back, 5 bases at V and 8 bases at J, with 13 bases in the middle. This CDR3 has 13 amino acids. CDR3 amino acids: CASSLRVTDEQFF. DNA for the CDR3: TGTGCCAGTAGTCTTCGGGTAACCGATGAGCAGTTCTTC. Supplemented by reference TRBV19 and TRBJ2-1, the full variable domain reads DGGITQSPKYLFRKEGQNVTLSCEQNLNHDAMYWYRQDPGQGLRLIYYSQIVNDFQKGDIAEGYSVSREKKESFPLTVTSAQKNPTAFYLCASSLRVTDEQFFGPGTRLTVL.

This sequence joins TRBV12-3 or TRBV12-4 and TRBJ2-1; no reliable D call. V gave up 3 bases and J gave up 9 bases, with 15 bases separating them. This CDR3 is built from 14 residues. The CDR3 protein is CASSFSLQLGEQFF. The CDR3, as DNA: TGTGCCAGCAGTTTCAGCCTCCAACTCGGTGAGCAGTTCTTC.

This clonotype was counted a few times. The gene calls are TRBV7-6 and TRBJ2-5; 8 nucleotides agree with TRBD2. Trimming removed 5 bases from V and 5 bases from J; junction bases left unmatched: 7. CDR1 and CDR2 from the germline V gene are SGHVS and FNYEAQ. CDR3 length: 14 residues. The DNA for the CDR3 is TGTGCCAGCAGCCCCCGGGGGGGCCTGGAGACCCAGTACTTC. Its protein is CASSPRGGLETQYF.

CDR3 sequence reads: CASSQGQTYEQYF. The CDR3 bases are TGCGCCAGCAGCCAGGGACAGACCTACGAGCAGTACTTC. This chain connects TRBV4-3 to TRBJ2-7; 7 nucleotides line up with TRBD1. The CDR3 totals 13 residues. CDR1 is LGHNA, CDR2 YSLEER, per germline. J gave up 2 bases and V 3 bases, and 1 base lay outside the gene matches.

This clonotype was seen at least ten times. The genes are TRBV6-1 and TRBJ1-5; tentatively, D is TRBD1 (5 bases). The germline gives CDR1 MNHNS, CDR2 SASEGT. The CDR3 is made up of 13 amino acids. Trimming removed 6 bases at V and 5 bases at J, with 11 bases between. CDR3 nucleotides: TGTGCCAGCAGGGTTATCAGGGATCAGCCCCAGCATTTT. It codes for CASRVIRDQPQHF.

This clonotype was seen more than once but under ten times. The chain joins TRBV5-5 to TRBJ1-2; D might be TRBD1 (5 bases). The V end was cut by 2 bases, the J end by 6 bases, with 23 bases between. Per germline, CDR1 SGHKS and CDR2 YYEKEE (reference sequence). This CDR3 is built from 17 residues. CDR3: CASSFRDGNTLQDGYTF. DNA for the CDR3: TGTGCCAGCAGCTTCCGGGACGGCAACACCCTGCAGGATGGCTACACCTTC.

This chain's CDR3 is CASSYRRGPWELFF. The CDR3 nucleotides read TGTGCCAGCAGTTACCGACGGGGGCCGTGGGAGCTGTTTTTT. J is TRBJ2-2 and V is TRBV6-5; the D gene could be TRBD1 or TRBD2 (6 bases each). The CDR3 is 14 amino acids. Germline assignment: CDR1 MNHEY and CDR2 SVGAGI. V gave up 2 bases and J gave up 9 bases, with 13 bases separating them.

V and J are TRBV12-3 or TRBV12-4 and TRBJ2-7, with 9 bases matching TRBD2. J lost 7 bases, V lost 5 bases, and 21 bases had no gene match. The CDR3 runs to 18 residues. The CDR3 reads CASSPNPGLAYTSKEQYF. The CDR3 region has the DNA TGTGCCAGCAGTCCTAACCCGGGACTAGCCTACACGTCTAAAGAGCAGTACTTC.

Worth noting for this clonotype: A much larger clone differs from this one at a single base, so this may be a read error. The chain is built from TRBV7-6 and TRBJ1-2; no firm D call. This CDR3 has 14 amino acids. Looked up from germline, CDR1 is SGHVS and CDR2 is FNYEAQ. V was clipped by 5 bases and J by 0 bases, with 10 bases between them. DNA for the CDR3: TGTGCCAGCAGCAATGACACCACTAACTATGGCTACACCTTC. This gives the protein CASSNDTTNYGYTF.

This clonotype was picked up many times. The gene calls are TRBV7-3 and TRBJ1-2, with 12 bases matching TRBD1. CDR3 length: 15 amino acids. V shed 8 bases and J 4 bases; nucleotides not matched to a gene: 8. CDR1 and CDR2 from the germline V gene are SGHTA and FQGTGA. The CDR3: CASGYGTGGGYGYTF. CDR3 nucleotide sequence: TGTGCCAGCGGTTACGGGACAGGGGGCGGCTATGGCTACACCTTC. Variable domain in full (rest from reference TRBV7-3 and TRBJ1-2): GAGVSQTPSNKVTEKGKYVELRCDPISGHTALYWYRQSLGQGPEFLIYFQGTGAADDSGLPNDRFFAVRPEGSVSTLKIQRTERGDSAVYLCASGYGTGGGYGYTFGSGTRLTVV.

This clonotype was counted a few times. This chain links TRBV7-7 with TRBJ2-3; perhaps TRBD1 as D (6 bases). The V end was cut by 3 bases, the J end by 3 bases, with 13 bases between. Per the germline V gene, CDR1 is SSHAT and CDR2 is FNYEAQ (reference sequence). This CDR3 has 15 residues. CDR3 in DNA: TGTGCCAGCAGCTTGTCTAACAGGGTAACAGATACGCAGTATTTT. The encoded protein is CASSLSNRVTDTQYF.

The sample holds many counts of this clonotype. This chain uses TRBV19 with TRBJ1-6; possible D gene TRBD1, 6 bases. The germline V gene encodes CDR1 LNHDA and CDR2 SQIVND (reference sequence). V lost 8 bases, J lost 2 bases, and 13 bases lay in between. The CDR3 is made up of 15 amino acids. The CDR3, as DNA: TGTGCCAGTCGTGAGGAGGGGGCCTATAATTCACCCCTCCACTTT. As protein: CASREEGAYNSPLHF.

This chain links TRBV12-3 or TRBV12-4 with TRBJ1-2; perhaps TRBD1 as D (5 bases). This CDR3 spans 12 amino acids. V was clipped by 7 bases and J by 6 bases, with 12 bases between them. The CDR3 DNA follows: TGTGCCAGCAACCTGGGACGGGATGGCTACACCTTC. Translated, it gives CASNLGRDGYTF.

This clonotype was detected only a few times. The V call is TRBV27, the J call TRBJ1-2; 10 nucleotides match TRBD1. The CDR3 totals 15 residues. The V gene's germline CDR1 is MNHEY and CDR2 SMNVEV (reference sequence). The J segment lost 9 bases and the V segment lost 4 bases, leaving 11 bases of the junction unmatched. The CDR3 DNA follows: TGTGCCAGCAGTTCTCTTCCCGGGACAGGGGAGAGCTACACCTTC. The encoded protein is CASSSLPGTGESYTF.

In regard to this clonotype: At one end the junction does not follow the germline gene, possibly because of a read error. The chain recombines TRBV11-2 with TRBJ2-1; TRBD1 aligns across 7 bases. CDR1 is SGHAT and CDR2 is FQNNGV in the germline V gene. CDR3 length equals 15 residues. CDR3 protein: CANRPDRARYNKQFF. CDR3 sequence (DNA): TGTGCCAACAGACCCGACAGGGCCCGCTACAATAAGCAGTTCTTC. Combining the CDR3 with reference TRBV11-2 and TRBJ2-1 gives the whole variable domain EAGVAQSPRYKIIEKRQSVAFWCNPISGHATLYWYQQILGQGPKLLIQFQNNGVVDDSQLPKDRFSAERLKGVDSTLKIQPAKLEDSAVYLCANRPDRARYNKQFFGPGTRLTVL.

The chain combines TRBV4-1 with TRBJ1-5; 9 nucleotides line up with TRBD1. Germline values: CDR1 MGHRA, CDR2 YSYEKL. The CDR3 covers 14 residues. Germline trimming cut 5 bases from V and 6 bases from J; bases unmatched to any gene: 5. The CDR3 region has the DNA TGCGCCAGCAGCATCCGACAGGGGGGTCAGCCCCAGCATTTT. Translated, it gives CASSIRQGGQPQHF.

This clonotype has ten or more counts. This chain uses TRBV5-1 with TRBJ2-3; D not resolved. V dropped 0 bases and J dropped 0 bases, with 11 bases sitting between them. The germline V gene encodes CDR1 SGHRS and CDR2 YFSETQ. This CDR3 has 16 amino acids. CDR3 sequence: CASSLGVPSSTDTQYF. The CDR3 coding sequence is TGCGCCAGCAGCTTGGGGGTCCCTTCGAGCACAGATACGCAGTATTTT.